This passage covers 5 T cell receptor beta chains from one sample sequenced in a study of cytomegalovirus exposure and HLA in healthy donors. Generated by immunoSEQ multiplex PCR, the TCRdb table keeps only in-frame clones and is missing some. The repertoire holds around 400,000 clones, more than 80% seen once, with 0.83% in the top ten. Sequenced material: PBMCs. The receptors here all came from a woman between 18 and 30 years old in good health and CMV-seronegative.

The chain combines TRBV6-5 with TRBJ2-3; maybe TRBD2 (7 bases). In germline, CDR1 is MNHEY, CDR2 SVGAGI. The CDR3 covers 15 residues. Trimming took off 8 bases at V and 0 bases at J, with 15 bases between the two ends. The CDR3, as DNA: TGTGCCAGCGAGGGAGGGGGGGCCAGCACAGATACGCAGTATTTT. Protein product: CASEGGGASTDTQYF.

The rearrangement uses TRBV30 and TRBJ2-1, with TRBD2 matching 7 bases. The CDR3 has 14 residues. V shed 3 bases, J shed 3 bases, and the junction held 5 bases outside the gene matches. Germline V CDR1 and CDR2: GTSNPN, SVGIG (reference sequence). This CDR3 reads CAWRGKRDYNEQFF. In DNA form, the CDR3 reads TGTGCCTGGAGGGGGAAGCGGGACTACAATGAGCAGTTCTTC.

In this sample, this clone turned up a few times. The rearrangement joins TRBV5-1 to TRBJ2-7, with 11 bases aligning to TRBD1. CDR3 size: 16 residues. Germline CDR1 reads SGHRS; CDR2 reads YFSETQ. V shed 1 base and J 4 bases; nucleotides not matched to a gene: 7. The CDR3 loop is CASSLPGQGALYEQYF. CDR3 DNA: TGCGCCAGCAGCTTGCCCGGACAGGGGGCCTTATACGAGCAGTACTTC.

This chain connects TRBV11-1 to TRBJ2-1; maybe TRBD1 (7 bases). Germline V CDR1 and CDR2: SGHAT, FQDESV (reference sequence). V dropped 5 bases and J dropped 5 bases, with 19 bases sitting between them. The CDR3 is 16 amino acids. This CDR3 is CASSRRRGTADNEQFF. Written as DNA, the CDR3 is TGTGCCAGCAGCAGAAGGCGCGGGACAGCGGACAATGAGCAGTTCTTC.

The CDR3 nucleotides read TGTGCCAGCAGCTTGAGTTCTCTGGGGGACAGGGATCAGCCCCAGCATTTT. Its translation is CASSLSSLGDRDQPQHF. The chain carries TRBV5-6 and TRBJ1-5, with 9 bases identical to TRBD1. V lost 1 base and J lost 5; bases outside the gene matches: 10. CDR3 size: 17 residues. CDR1 and CDR2 (germline): SGHDT, YYEEEE.